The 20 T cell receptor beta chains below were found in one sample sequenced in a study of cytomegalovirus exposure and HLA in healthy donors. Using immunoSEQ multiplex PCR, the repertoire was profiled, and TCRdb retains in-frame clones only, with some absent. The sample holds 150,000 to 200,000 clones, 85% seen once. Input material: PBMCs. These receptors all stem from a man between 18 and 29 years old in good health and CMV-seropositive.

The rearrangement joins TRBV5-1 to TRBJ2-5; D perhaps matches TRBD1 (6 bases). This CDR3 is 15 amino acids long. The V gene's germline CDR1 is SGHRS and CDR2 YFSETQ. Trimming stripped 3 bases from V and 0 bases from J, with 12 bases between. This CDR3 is CASSWTDDNQETQYF. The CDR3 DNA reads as TGCGCCAGCAGCTGGACAGATGATAACCAAGAGACCCAGTACTTC.

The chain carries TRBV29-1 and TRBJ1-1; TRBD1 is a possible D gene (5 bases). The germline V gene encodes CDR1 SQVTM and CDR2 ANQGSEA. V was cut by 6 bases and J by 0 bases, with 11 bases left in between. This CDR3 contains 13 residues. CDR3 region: CSVKQDMNTEAFF. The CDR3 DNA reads TGCAGCGTAAAACAGGATATGAACACTGAAGCTTTCTTT.

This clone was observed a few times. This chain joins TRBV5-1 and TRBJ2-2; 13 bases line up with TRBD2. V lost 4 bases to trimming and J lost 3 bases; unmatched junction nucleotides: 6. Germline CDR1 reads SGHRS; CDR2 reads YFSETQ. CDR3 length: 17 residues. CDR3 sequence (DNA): TGCGCCAGCAGCCTTTGGACTAGCGGGGGTCACACCGGGGAGCTGTTTTTT. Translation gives CASSLWTSGGHTGELFF.

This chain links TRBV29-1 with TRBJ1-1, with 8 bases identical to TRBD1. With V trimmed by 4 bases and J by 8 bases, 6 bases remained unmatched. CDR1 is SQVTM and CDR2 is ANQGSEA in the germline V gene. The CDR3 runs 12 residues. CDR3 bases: TGCAGCGTTGTGGACAGGGCTCAAGAAGCTTTCTTT. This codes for CSVVDRAQEAFF.

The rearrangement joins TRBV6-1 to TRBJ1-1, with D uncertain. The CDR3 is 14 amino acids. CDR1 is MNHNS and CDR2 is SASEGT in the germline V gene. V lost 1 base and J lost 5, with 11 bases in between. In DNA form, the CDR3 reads TGTGCCAGCAGTGAAGGGTTCGGTGGTACTGAAGCTTTCTTT. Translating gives CASSEGFGGTEAFF.

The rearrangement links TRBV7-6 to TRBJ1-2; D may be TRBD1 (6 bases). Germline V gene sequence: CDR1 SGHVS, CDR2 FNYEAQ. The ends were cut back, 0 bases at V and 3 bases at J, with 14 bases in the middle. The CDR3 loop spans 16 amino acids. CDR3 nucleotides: TGTGCCAGCAGCTTAGCACGGCGGGGGGCGGACTATGGCTACACCTTC. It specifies CASSLARRGADYGYTF.

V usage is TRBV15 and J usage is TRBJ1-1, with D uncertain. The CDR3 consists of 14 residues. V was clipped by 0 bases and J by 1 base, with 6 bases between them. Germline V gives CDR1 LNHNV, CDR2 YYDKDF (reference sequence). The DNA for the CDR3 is TGTGCCACCAGCAGAGATCGGGGGAACACTGAAGCTTTCTTT. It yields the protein CATSRDRGNTEAFF.

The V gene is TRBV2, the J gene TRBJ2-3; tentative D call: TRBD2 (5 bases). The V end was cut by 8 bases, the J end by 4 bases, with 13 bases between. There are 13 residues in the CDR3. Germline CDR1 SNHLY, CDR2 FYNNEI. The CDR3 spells CASVASGADTQYF. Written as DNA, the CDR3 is TGTGCCAGCGTAGCGTCAGGAGCAGATACGCAGTATTTT.

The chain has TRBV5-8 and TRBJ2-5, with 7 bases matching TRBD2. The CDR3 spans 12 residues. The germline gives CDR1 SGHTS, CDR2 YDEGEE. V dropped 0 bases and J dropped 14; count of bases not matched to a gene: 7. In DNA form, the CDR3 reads TGTGCCAGCAGCTTGGGACTAGCCATCTCTTACTTC. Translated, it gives CASSLGLAISYF.

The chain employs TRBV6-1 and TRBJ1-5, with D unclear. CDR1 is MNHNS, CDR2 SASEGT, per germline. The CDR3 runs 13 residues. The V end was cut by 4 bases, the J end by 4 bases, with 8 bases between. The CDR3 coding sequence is TGTGCCAGCAGTGCCGATCGGAATCAGCCCCAGCATTTT. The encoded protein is CASSADRNQPQHF.

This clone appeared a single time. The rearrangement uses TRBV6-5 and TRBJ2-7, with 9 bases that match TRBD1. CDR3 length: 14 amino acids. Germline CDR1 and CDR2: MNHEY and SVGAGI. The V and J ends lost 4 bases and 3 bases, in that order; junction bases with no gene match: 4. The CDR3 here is CASSSGDRVYEQYF. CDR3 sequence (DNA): TGTGCCAGCAGTTCTGGGGACAGGGTCTACGAGCAGTACTTC.

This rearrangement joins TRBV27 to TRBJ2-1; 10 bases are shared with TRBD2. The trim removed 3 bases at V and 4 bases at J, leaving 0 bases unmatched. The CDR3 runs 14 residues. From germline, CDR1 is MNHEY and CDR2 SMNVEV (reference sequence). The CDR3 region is CASSFSGGYNEQFF. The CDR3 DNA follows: TGTGCCAGCAGTTTTAGCGGGGGGTACAATGAGCAGTTCTTC.

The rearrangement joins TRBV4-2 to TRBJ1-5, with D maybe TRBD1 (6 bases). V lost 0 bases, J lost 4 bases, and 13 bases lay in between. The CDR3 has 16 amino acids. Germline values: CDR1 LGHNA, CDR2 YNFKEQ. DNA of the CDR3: TGTGCCAGCAGCCAAGACCCCGACAGGACGAATCAGCCCCAGCATTTT. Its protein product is CASSQDPDRTNQPQHF.

CDR3 DNA sequence: TGTGCCAGCAGTGTAAGCGGAGGAAACTACAATGAGCAGTTCTTC. Protein product: CASSVSGGNYNEQFF. The V gene is TRBV25-1, the J gene TRBJ2-1; D is possibly TRBD2 (5 bases). The CDR3 totals 15 residues. Trimming removed 4 bases from V and 3 bases from J, with 13 bases in between. CDR1 MGHDK and CDR2 SYGVNS come from the germline V gene.

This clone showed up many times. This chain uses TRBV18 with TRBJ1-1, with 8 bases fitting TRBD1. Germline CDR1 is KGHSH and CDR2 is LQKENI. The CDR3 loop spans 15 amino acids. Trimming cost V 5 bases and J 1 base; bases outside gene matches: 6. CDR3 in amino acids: CASSTRDRQNTEAFF. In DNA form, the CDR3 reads TGTGCCAGCTCAACGAGGGACAGGCAGAACACTGAAGCTTTCTTT.

This chain's CDR3 is CASSPQGISTDTQYF. DNA of the CDR3: TGTGCCAGCAGCCCGCAGGGAATTAGCACAGATACGCAGTATTTT. The chain recombines TRBV7-9 with TRBJ2-3, with D possibly TRBD1 on 5 matching bases. Between the trimmed V and J ends, which lost 5 bases and 0 bases, there was a span of 12 bases. CDR3 length equals 15 residues. CDR1 SEHNR and CDR2 FQNEAQ come from the germline V gene (reference sequence).

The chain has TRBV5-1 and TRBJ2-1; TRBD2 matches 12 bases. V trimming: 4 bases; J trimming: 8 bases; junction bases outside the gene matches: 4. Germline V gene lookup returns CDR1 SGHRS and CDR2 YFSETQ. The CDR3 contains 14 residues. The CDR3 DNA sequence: TGCGCCAGCAGCCCAAGGACTAGCGGGGATGAGCAGTTCTTC. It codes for CASSPRTSGDEQFF.

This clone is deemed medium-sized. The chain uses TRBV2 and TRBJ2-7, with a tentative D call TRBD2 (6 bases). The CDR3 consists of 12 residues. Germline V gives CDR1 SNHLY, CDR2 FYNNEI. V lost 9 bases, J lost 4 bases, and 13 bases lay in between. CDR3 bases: TGTGCCAGTTGGCGGGCGGGGTACGAGCAGTACTTC. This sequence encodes CASWRAGYEQYF. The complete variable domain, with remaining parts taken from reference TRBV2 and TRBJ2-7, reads EPEVTQTPSHQVTQMGQEVILRCVPISNHLYFYWYRQILGQKVEFLVSFYNNEISEKSEIFDDQFSVERPDGSNFTLKIRSTKLEDSAMYFCASWRAGYEQYFGPGTRLTVT.

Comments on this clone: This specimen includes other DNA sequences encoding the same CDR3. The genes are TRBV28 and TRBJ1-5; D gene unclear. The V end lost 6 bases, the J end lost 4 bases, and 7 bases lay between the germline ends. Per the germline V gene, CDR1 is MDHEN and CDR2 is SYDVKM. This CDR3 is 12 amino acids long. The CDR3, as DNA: TGTGCCAGCAGCAGCGTGAATCAGCCCCAGCATTTT. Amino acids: CASSSVNQPQHF.

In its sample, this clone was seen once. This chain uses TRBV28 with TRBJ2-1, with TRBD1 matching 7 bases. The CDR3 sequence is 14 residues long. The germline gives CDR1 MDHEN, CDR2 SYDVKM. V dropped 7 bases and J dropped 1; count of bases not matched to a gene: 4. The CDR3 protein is CASTPGQSYNEQFF. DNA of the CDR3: TGTGCCAGCACCCCGGGACAGTCCTACAATGAGCAGTTCTTC.